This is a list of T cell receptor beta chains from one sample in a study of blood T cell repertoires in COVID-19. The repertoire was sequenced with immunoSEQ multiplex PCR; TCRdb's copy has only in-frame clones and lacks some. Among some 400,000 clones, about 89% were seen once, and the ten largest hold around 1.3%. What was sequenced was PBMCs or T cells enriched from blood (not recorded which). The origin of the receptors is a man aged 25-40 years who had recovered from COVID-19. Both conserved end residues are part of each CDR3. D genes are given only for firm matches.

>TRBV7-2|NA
CASSLKGYQGNQPQHF
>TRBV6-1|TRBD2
CASSARPGLAAGGETQYF
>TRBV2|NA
CASSGESARSEKLFF
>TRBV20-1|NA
CSASRGAFYNEQFF
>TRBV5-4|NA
CASNPGGTTNEKLFF
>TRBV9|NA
CASSPQSRGGETQYF
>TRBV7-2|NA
CASSLAAGSNQPQHF
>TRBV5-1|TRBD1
CASSLAGGPRGEKLFF
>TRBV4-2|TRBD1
CASGGTEINGYTF
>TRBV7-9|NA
CASSLGTGTQYF
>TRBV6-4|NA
CASSDLRRDSNEKLFF
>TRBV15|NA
CATSRGTLSGNTIYF
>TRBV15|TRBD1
CATSSQDRGGPNTGELFF
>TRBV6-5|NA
CASSSRDEQFF
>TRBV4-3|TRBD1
CASSQIGTGTGEMTFF
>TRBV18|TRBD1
CASSTLTGQSGNTIYF
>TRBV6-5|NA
CASRTQGSDTQYF
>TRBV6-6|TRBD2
CASSYGTGGYEQYF
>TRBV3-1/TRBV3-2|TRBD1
CASSAHPGTALETQYF
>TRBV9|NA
CASSVSAGDQPQHF
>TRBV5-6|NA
CASSSDGTEQYF
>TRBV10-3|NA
CAIRTENTEAFF
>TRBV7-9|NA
CASSLNRAGYTF
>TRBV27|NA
CASSLYGAGYEQYF